This TCR beta chain was sequenced for a study of blood T cells in healthy people across ages. Germline loops: CDR1 MNHNS, CDR2 SASEGT. With 6 bases clipped from V and 5 bases from J, the junction kept 8 bases outside the gene matches. This CDR3 contains 14 residues. PCR was performed a second time for roughly 7 to 11 cycles using a sample-barcoded 5' primer and a J-beta primer mix. TCRdb reprocessed the 5' RACE reads via MiXCR and lists one record per CDR3 protein. The table has 1.5 million to 2 million distinct CDR3 sequences, roughly a third seen once. This receptor was identified in a woman aged 25 to 39 in good health. Material: blood. The gene calls are TRBV6-1 and TRBJ1-1; 8 positions match TRBD1. The DNA of the CDR3 is TGTGCCAGCAGCCTGACAGGGGAAAGGACTGAAGCTTTCTTT. This codes for CASSLTGERTEAFF.